This T cell receptor beta chain was identified in a study of blood T cell repertoires in COVID-19. Study-wide context: Specimens from acute and convalescent COVID-19 originated in the United States, Italy and Spain. Sample material is recorded as cDNA or gDNA derived from T cells, B-cell-depleted T cells, or PBMCs.

Source study methods: How many nucleated cells were present was estimated from reference gene primer amplification. Assay: immunoSEQ multiplex PCR; the TCRdb copy retains only in-frame clones and omits some. The DNA gave D and trimming, while V, J and clone size come from that table. The sample holds 200,000 to 250,000 clones; 86% are singletons and the top ten take roughly 3%. The sample was peripheral blood. The TCR originated in a woman in her twenties or thirties who had recovered from COVID-19.

The CDR3 spells CASSDSGGGVETQYF. In DNA form, the CDR3 reads TGCGCCAGCAGTGACTCGGGGGGCGGGGTGGAGACCCAGTACTTC. V and J are TRBV10-2 and TRBJ2-5; maybe TRBD2 (7 bases). Deletions cut 3 bases from V and 5 bases from J, with 16 bases between. CDR1 is WSHSY and CDR2 is SAAADI in the germline V gene. The CDR3 has 15 residues.